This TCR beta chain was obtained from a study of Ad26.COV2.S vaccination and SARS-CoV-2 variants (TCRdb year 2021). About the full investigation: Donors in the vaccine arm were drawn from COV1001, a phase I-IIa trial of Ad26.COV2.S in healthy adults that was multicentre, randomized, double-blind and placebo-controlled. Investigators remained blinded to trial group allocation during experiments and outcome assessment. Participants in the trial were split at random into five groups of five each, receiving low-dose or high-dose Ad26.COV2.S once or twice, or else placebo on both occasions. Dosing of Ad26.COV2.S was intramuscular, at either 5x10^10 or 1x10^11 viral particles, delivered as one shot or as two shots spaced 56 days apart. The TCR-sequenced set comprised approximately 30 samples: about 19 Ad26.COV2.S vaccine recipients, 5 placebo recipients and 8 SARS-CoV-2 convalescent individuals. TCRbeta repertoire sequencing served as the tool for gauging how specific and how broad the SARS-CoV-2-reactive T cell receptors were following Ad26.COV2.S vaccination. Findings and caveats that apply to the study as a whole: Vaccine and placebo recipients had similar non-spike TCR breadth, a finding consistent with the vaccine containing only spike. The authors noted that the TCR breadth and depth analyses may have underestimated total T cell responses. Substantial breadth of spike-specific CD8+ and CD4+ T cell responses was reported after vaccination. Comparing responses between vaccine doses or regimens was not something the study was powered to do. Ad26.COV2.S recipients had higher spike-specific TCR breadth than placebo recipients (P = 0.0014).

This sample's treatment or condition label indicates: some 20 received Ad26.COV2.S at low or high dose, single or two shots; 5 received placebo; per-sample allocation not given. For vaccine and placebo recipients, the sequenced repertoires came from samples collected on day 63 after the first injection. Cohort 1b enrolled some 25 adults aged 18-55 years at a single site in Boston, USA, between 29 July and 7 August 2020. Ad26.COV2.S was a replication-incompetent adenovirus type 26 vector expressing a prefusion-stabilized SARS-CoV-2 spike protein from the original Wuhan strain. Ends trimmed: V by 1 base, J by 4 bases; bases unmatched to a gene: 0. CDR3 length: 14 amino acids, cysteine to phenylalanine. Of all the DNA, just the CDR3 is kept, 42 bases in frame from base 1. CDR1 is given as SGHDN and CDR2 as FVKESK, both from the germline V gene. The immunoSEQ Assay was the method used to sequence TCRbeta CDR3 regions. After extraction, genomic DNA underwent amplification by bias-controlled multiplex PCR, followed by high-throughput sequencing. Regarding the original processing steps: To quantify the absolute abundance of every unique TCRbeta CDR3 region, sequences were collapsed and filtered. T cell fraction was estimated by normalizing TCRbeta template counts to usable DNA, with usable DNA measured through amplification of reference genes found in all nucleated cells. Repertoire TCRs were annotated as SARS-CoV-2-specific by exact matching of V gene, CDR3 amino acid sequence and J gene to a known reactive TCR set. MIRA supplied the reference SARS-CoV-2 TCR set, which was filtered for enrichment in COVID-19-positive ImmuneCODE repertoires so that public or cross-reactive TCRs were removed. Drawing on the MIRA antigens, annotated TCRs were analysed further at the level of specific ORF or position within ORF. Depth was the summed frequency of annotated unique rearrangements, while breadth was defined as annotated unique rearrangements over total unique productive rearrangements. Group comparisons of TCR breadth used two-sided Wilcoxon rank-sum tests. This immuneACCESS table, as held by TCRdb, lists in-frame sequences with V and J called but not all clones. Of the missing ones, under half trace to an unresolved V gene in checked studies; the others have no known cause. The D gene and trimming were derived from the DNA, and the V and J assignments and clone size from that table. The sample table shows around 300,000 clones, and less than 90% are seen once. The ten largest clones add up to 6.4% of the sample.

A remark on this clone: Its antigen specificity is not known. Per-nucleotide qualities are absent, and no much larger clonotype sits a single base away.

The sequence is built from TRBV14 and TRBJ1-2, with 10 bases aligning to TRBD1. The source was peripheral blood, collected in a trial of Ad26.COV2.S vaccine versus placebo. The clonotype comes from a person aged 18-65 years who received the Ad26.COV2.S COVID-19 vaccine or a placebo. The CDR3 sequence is CASSQGQGAYGYTF. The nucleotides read TGTGCCAGCAGCCAAGGACAGGGGGCCTATGGCTACACCTTC. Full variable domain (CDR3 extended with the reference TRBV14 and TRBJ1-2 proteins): EAGVTQFPSHSVIEKGQTVTLRCDPISGHDNLYWYRRVMGKEIKFLLHFVKESKQDESGMPNNRFLAERTGGTYSTLKVQPAELEDSGVYFCASSQGQGAYGYTFGSGTRLTVV.